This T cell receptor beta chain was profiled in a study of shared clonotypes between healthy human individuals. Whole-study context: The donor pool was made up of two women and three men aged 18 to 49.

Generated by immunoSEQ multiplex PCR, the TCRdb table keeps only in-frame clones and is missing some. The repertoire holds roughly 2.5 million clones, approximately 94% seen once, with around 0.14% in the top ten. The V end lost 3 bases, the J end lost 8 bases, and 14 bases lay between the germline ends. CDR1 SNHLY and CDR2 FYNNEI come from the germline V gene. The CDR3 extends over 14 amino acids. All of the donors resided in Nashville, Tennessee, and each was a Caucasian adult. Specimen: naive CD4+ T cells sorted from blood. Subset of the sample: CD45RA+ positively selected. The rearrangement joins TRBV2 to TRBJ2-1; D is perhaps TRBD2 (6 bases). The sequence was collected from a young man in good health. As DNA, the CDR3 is TGTGCCAGCAGTGAGGTACGGGAGATCGATGAGCAGTTCTTC. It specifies CASSEVREIDEQFF. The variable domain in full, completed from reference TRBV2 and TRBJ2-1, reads EPEVTQTPSHQVTQMGQEVILRCVPISNHLYFYWYRQILGQKVEFLVSFYNNEISEKSEIFDDQFSVERPDGSNFTLKIRSTKLEDSAMYFCASSEVREIDEQFFGPGTRLTVL.